A single T cell receptor beta chain is shown here with its context. Antigen specificity is unknown. This beta chain came through as a stray read in a library set up for alpha chains, and its size says little. MiXCR, applied by TCRdb to the 5' RACE reads, yields one record per CDR3 protein. The table records about 9,400 distinct CDR3 sequences, under 6.5% of them present only once. The CDR3 covers 12 residues. V was shortened by 6 bases and J by 2 bases, with 10 bases between the two germline ends. Per germline, CDR1 SQVTM and CDR2 ANQGSEA. Time point here: sample taken at primary tumor resection. This sample was taken from a study of spatial heterogeneity in lung cancer. Study in general: There was a strong correlation between the counts of TCR transcripts measured in tumor regions and a T cell transcriptional module score that was calculated from matched bulk RNA-seq. Study-wide points: The study found that expanded intratumoral alpha and beta TCR counts tracked tumor mutation counts. Ubiquitous and regional nonsynonymous mutations were each tracked by the matching count of ubiquitous or regional expanded TCRs.

The TCR comes from a male donor with early-stage non-small cell lung cancer. The source material was lung tumor tissue, sampled at surgery. The chain uses TRBV29-1 and TRBJ2-5; D call uncertain. CDR3 sequence (DNA): TGCAGCGTAAGAGCAGTGCAAGAGACCCAGTACTTC. It yields the protein CSVRAVQETQYF.